The clone carrying this T cell receptor (beta chain) was seen ten or more times. This sample was included in a study of T-cell reconstitution after alpha-beta-depleted transplantation in children. V lost 5 bases and J lost 0; bases outside the gene matches: 6. CDR3 size: 16 residues. CDR1 is SNHLY and CDR2 is FYNNEI in the germline V gene. Using unique molecular identifiers, the investigators prepared the TCRbeta library. TCRdb redid the calling of the PCR reads with MiXCR, one entry per CDR3 protein. This table has 200,000 to 250,000 distinct CDR3 sequences, about 9.6% appearing once. The sequence derives from a human donor who donated a stem cell graft to a child with SCID. This chain uses TRBV2 with TRBJ2-5; TRBD2 matches 10 bases. The sequenced sample was PBMCs from the stem cell graft donor, obtained from the stem cell graft. The CDR3 loop is CASSPTTSGHQETQYF. The DNA of the CDR3 is TGTGCCAGCAGTCCGACGACTAGCGGGCACCAAGAGACCCAGTACTTC.